These T cell receptor beta chains were read from a single sample in a study of PD-L1 blockade in urothelial cancer. Sequenced by immunoSEQ multiplex PCR; TCRdb stores in-frame clones only, minus some. The profile shows some 15,000 clones, approximately 88% of them singletons. The specimen comprised PBMCs, sampled around atezolizumab (anti-PD-L1) treatment. All receptors come from a man aged 70-80 years with urothelial cancer. Both conserved end residues are part of each CDR3. Clone size is given for some rows only: seen once, a few or many times, or a class if the clone is expanded.

V	J	size	CDR3
TRBV5-6	TRBJ2-1	NA	CASSLAASGGVFEQFF
TRBV5-5	TRBJ2-7	NA	CASSRGVLAGVTLSDF
TRBV6-5	TRBJ1-1	NA	CASSPGSVGTEAFF
TRBV5-1	TRBJ2-7	NA	CASSLEQAEQYF
TRBV6-6	TRBJ2-7	NA	CASSTGLSVGYEQYF
TRBV7-2	TRBJ1-3	NA	CASSRGTAGNTIYF
TRBV10-3	TRBJ2-5	once	CAISESTGTQYF
TRBV28	TRBJ1-2	NA	CASSSRSQALLYGYTF
TRBV7-8	TRBJ1-1	NA	CASSLQAANTEAFF
TRBV2	TRBJ1-2	NA	CASIGGNKYGYTF
TRBV5-6	TRBJ1-2	NA	CASSPAGASGYTF
TRBV18	TRBJ2-1	NA	CASRGLADNEQFF
TRBV6-1	TRBJ2-7	NA	CASSLSGGTYEQYF
TRBV2	TRBJ2-7	NA	CASNRLAALSYEQYF
TRBV30	TRBJ1-6	NA	CAGTGGSSPLHF